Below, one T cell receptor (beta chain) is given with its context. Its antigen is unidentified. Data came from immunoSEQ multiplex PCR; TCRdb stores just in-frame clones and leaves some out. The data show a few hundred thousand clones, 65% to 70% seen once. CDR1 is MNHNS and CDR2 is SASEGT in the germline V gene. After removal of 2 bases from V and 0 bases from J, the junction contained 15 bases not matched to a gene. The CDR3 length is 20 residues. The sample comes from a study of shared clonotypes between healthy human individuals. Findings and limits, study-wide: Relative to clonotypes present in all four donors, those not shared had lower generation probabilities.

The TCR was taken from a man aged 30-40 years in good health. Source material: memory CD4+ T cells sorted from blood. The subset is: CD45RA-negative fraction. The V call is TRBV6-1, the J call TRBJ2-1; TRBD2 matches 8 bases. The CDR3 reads CASSERGGLGRMSSYNEQFF. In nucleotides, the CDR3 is TGTGCCAGCAGTGAACGCGGGGGGCTAGGGAGGATGAGCTCCTACAATGAGCAGTTCTTC.